Each of the 30 T cell receptor beta chains below was sequenced from the same sample in a study of T cell changes during pregnancy in multiple sclerosis (dated by TCRdb to between 2018 and 2020). Libraries were constructed by the immunoSEQ multiplex PCR assay. TCRdb re-hosts the immuneACCESS table, in-frame sequences only. Its copies lack some clones; in the studies checked, an unresolved V gene accounts for under half of them, and the cause for the rest is not known. A total of about 71,000 clones appear in this sample, more than 90% of them only once. The ten largest clonotypes hold more than 0.9% of the sample. Source: peripheral blood, taken in the third trimester of pregnancy. These receptors all come from a female donor with multiple sclerosis, enrolled in a pregnancy study.

The chain carries TRBV5-1 and TRBJ2-3; 7 positions match TRBD2. The CDR3 is 14 amino acids. Looked up from germline, CDR1 is SGHRS and CDR2 is YFSETQ. V shed 1 base and J 5 bases; nucleotides not matched to a gene: 4. As DNA, the CDR3 is TGCGCCAGCAGCTTGAGACTAGCAGTAGATACGCAGTATTTT. Its translation: CASSLRLAVDTQYF.

The chain is built from TRBV12-5 and TRBJ2-1; 7 bases align to TRBD2. There are 15 residues in the CDR3. CDR1 and CDR2 from the germline V gene are LGHNT and FRNRAP. Trimming removed 2 bases from V and 10 bases from J; junction bases left unmatched: 11. The CDR3 loop is CASGLLGGPWGEQFF. The CDR3 nucleotides read TGTGCTAGTGGTTTGTTGGGAGGGCCCTGGGGGGAGCAGTTCTTC.

The chain joins TRBV7-9 to TRBJ1-5; no clear D gene. V was trimmed by 0 bases and J by 5 bases, leaving 11 bases between them. This CDR3 spans 15 amino acids. Germline CDR1 and CDR2: SEHNR and FQNEAQ (reference sequence). The CDR3 here is CASSLAAGWDQPQHF. CDR3 in DNA: TGTGCCAGCAGCTTAGCGGCGGGATGGGATCAGCCCCAGCATTTT. The variable domain in full, completed from reference TRBV7-9 and TRBJ1-5, reads DTGVSQNPRHKITKRGQNVTFRCDPISEHNRLYWYRQTLGQGPEFLTYFQNEAQLEKSRLLSDRFSAERPKGSFSTLEIQRTEQGDSAMYLCASSLAAGWDQPQHFGDGTRLSIL.

This chain links TRBV5-1 with TRBJ2-5; D remains ambiguous. CDR1 SGHRS and CDR2 YFSETQ come from the germline V gene. The CDR3 has 16 amino acids. Trimming stripped 0 bases from V and 2 bases from J, with 14 bases between. CDR3 coding DNA: TGCGCCAGCAGCTTGGGCGGCCAGCCGCCACAAGAGACCCAGTACTTC. Its protein product is CASSLGGQPPQETQYF.

The genes are TRBV10-3 and TRBJ2-7; 7 bases map to TRBD1. Trimming at V came to 2 bases and at J to 2 bases, leaving 6 bases not matched to a gene. CDR3 length equals 15 residues. Per the germline V gene, CDR1 is ENHRY and CDR2 is SYGVKD. In DNA, the CDR3 is TGTGCCATCAGTGAGGCGCAGGGGGTCCCCTACGAGCAGTACTTC. Translating it yields CAISEAQGVPYEQYF.

This clone was detected only once. The chain uses TRBV11-3 and TRBJ2-6, with D maybe TRBD1 (7 bases). The V end was cut by 1 base, the J end by 1 base, with 17 bases between. The CDR3 spans 19 residues. Per the germline V gene, CDR1 is SGHNT and CDR2 is YENEEA. The CDR3: CASSLGYFAGGSGANVLTF. The CDR3 DNA is TGTGCCAGCAGCTTAGGATACTTCGCAGGGGGGTCTGGGGCCAACGTCCTGACTTTC.

J is TRBJ2-7 and V is TRBV7-8; 11 positions agree with TRBD2. The CDR3 is made up of 15 amino acids. CDR1 is SGHVS and CDR2 is FQNEAQ in the germline V gene. J was trimmed by 9 bases and V by 5 bases; bases with no gene match: 12. The CDR3 sequence is CASSPVAGGPGGQYF. The CDR3 nucleotides read TGTGCCAGCAGCCCGGTAGCGGGAGGGCCCGGCGGGCAGTACTTC.

This chain uses TRBV18 with TRBJ1-2; D gene ambiguous. Germline lookup yields CDR1 KGHSH and CDR2 LQKENI. The V and J ends lost 6 bases and 6 bases respectively, with 14 bases between them. The CDR3 is 13 residues long. This CDR3 reads CASSPRDGDGYTF. CDR3 in DNA: TGTGCCAGCTCCCCCCGGGATGGGGATGGCTACACCTTC.

This CDR3 is CASSAQREMDTQYF. The CDR3 coding sequence is TGTGCCAGTAGTGCCCAGCGGGAGATGGATACGCAGTATTTT. The V call is TRBV19, the J call TRBJ2-3, with 8 positions matching TRBD2. V lost 5 bases, J lost 6 bases, and 7 bases stayed unmatched. Germline V gene sequence: CDR1 LNHDA, CDR2 SQIVND (reference sequence). The length of the CDR3 is 14 residues.

The V call is TRBV15, the J call TRBJ2-7; TRBD1 matches 9 bases. V was pared by 4 bases and J by 3 bases, with 16 bases of the junction left unmatched. The CDR3 sequence is 18 residues long. The germline V gene encodes CDR1 LNHNV and CDR2 YYDKDF (reference sequence). DNA for the CDR3: TGTGCCACCAGCACAAACCTACAGGGGGCCTCTATGATCTACGAGCAGTACTTC. This codes for CATSTNLQGASMIYEQYF.

The chain employs TRBV19 and TRBJ1-2; no definite D call. V lost 5 bases and J 7 bases, leaving 11 bases between the germline ends. There are 12 residues in the CDR3. In germline, CDR1 is LNHDA, CDR2 SQIVND (reference sequence). CDR3 amino acids: CASSLRTTGYTF. CDR3 sequence (DNA): TGTGCCAGTAGTTTACGGACTACTGGCTACACCTTC.

This sequence joins TRBV10-3 and TRBJ2-3, with 8 bases aligning to TRBD2. The CDR3 is 13 residues long. V trimming: 10 bases; J trimming: 2 bases; junction bases outside the gene matches: 5. Germline V lookup: CDR1 ENHRY, CDR2 SYGVKD. The CDR3: CATVSGNTDTQYF. DNA for the CDR3: TGTGCCACAGTTAGCGGGAACACAGATACGCAGTATTTT.

CDR3 DNA sequence: TGTGCCAGCAGCCAAGGGGGGGACGAGCAGTACTTC. Translation: CASSQGGDEQYF. The rearrangement uses TRBV4-2 and TRBJ2-7, with TRBD2 as a possible D gene (6 bases). This CDR3 spans 12 amino acids. Germline CDR1 is LGHNA and CDR2 is YNFKEQ. Trimming stripped 1 base from V and 5 bases from J, with 6 bases between.

The chain employs TRBV6-1 and TRBJ2-5; TRBD2 agrees at 10 bases. Per germline, CDR1 MNHNS and CDR2 SASEGT. The CDR3 is 15 residues long. J gave up 0 bases and V 2 bases, and 0 bases lay outside the gene matches. CDR3: CASSELAGDQETQYF. The CDR3 DNA reads as TGTGCCAGCAGTGAACTAGCGGGAGACCAAGAGACCCAGTACTTC.

The table lists this clone with a count of one. The CDR3 region is CASKKTSAPNTGELFF. CDR3 DNA sequence: TGTGCCAGCAAAAAGACTAGCGCTCCGAACACCGGGGAGCTGTTTTTT. This chain connects TRBV6-4 to TRBJ2-2; the match to TRBD2 covers 8 bases. The CDR3 consists of 16 residues. Germline CDR1 and CDR2: MRHNA and SNTAGT. Trimming at V came to 7 bases and at J to 0 bases, leaving 7 bases not matched to a gene.

The chain is built from TRBV11-2 and TRBJ2-7, with 7 bases matching TRBD2. This CDR3 is built from 15 residues. V shed 4 bases, J shed 3 bases, and the junction held 9 bases outside the gene matches. Germline CDR1 SGHAT, CDR2 FQNNGV. The CDR3: CASSSLWTRNYEQYF. The CDR3 nucleotides read TGTGCCAGCAGCTCCTTATGGACTAGAAACTACGAGCAGTACTTC.

The rearrangement joins TRBV28 to TRBJ1-6, with D tentatively TRBD1 (6 bases). The length of the CDR3 is 16 residues. Trimming pared 5 bases from V and 5 bases from J, leaving 16 bases between. Germline CDR1 reads MDHEN; CDR2 reads SYDVKM. CDR3 loop: CASSTTSTGNNSPLHF. As DNA, the CDR3 is TGTGCCAGCAGTACTACGTCGACAGGCAATAATTCACCCCTCCACTTT.

The chain recombines TRBV5-4 with TRBJ2-3, with 14 nucleotides matching TRBD2. This CDR3 has 17 residues. Trimming took 4 bases from V and 1 from J; bases not matched to a gene: 5. Germline V gives CDR1 SGHNT, CDR2 YYREEE (reference sequence). The CDR3 loop is CASSKGLAGDGTDTQYF. The CDR3 region has the DNA TGTGCCAGCAGCAAGGGACTAGCGGGAGATGGCACAGATACGCAGTATTTT.

The chain recombines TRBV29-1 with TRBJ1-1; D ambiguous. The CDR3 is made up of 17 amino acids. Trimming pared 6 bases from V and 1 base from J, leaving 24 bases between. Per germline, CDR1 SQVTM and CDR2 ANQGSEA. CDR3 residues: CSVEGLGRYPENTEAFF. The CDR3 DNA follows: TGCAGCGTAGAGGGTTTAGGACGTTATCCCGAGAACACTGAAGCTTTCTTT.

This chain links TRBV18 with TRBJ2-2; 10 nucleotides line up with TRBD1. This CDR3 is built from 16 residues. The V and J ends lost 4 bases and 2 bases, in that order; junction bases with no gene match: 4. CDR1 is KGHSH, CDR2 LQKENI, per germline. This chain's CDR3 is CASSLGTGANTGELFF. For the CDR3, the DNA is TGTGCCAGCTCACTAGGGACAGGGGCCAACACCGGGGAGCTGTTTTTT.

This chain links TRBV21-1 with TRBJ2-7; the table's D call, TRBD2, was not checked against the DNA. TRBV21-1 is designated a pseudogene. CDR3 length: 18 residues. The CDR3 DNA reads TGTGCCAGCAGCAAAGTGCGCCTAACTAGCGGCCCCTCCTACGAGCAGTACTTC. It specifies CASSKVRLTSGPSYEQYF.

This clone was counted once. The gene calls are TRBV28 and TRBJ2-1; no definite D call. Germline V gene data show CDR1 as MDHEN and CDR2 as SYDVKM. There are 15 residues in the CDR3. Trimming stripped 8 bases from V and 6 bases from J, with 20 bases between. The CDR3 protein is CASDTQTLYSNEQFF. As DNA, the CDR3 is TGTGCCAGCGATACCCAAACTCTATACAGCAATGAGCAGTTCTTC.

As for this clone: A junction end diverges from the germline sequence, so it may reflect a read error. The gene calls are TRBV7-9 and TRBJ2-7, with D perhaps matching TRBD2 (5 bases). Germline V CDR1 and CDR2: SEHNR, FQNEAQ (reference sequence). This CDR3 contains 12 residues. The CDR3 coding sequence is TGTGCCAGCAGCTTAGCGCATGAGGGTTTGCACTTC. It translates to CASSLAHEGLHF.

This sequence joins TRBV7-9 and TRBJ2-5, with D maybe TRBD1 (6 bases). The germline CDR1 and CDR2 sequences are SEHNR and FQNEAQ (reference sequence). CDR3 length: 14 residues. Trimming took off 7 bases at V and 1 base at J, with 13 bases between the two ends. The CDR3 DNA reads as TGTGCCAGCACCCCCAGGGGCACCCAAGAGACCCAGTACTTC. This sequence encodes CASTPRGTQETQYF.

This chain joins TRBV7-9 and TRBJ1-5; D possibly corresponds to TRBD1 (6 bases). Trimming shortened V by 5 bases and J by 5 bases, and 22 bases separated the two germline ends. Germline V gene data show CDR1 as SEHNR and CDR2 as FQNEAQ (reference sequence). The CDR3 length is 17 residues. The chain's CDR3 is CASSAYLGQGLYQPQHF. In nucleotides, the CDR3 is TGTGCCAGCAGCGCTTACCTTGGCCAGGGGCTTTATCAGCCCCAGCATTTT.

This clone was recorded once. V is TRBV27 and J is TRBJ2-2; a weak D match, TRBD2 (5 bases). Germline V gene sequence: CDR1 MNHEY, CDR2 SMNVEV (reference sequence). This CDR3 spans 16 amino acids. Trimming cost V 5 bases and J 4 bases, with 17 bases left between them. DNA for the CDR3: TGTGCCAGCAGTCCGAGTAGGGCGGGCTTCACCGGGGAGCTGTTTTTT. Its translation is CASSPSRAGFTGELFF.

The chain is built from TRBV14 and TRBJ2-3, with D uncertain. The CDR3 is made up of 17 amino acids. V was pared by 0 bases and J by 2 bases, with 15 bases between. Germline CDR1 reads SGHDN; CDR2 reads FVKESK. As DNA, the CDR3 is TGTGCCAGCAGCCAAGACCCGGTTGTCAGGTCCACAGATACGCAGTATTTT. Amino acid sequence: CASSQDPVVRSTDTQYF.

This chain connects TRBV19 to TRBJ1-4; TRBD1 aligns across 8 bases. The CDR3 totals 15 residues. The V gene end was trimmed by 5 bases and the J gene end by 4 bases; junction bases not matched to a gene: 6. Germline V CDR1 and CDR2: LNHDA, SQIVND (reference sequence). In DNA, the CDR3 is TGTGCCAGTAGTCCCTGGACAGGGATTAATGAAAAACTGTTTTTT. The encoded protein is CASSPWTGINEKLFF.

The chain recombines TRBV6-5 with TRBJ2-1; a weak D match, TRBD2 (6 bases). Deletions cut 2 bases from V and 4 bases from J, with 12 bases between. Per germline, CDR1 MNHEY and CDR2 SVGAGI. The CDR3 spans 15 residues. CDR3 sequence (DNA): TGTGCCAGCAGTTACCGGGACTTACTGTACAATGAGCAGTTCTTC. Its protein product is CASSYRDLLYNEQFF.

The V gene is TRBV5-6, the J gene TRBJ1-6, with D possibly matching TRBD1 (6 bases). CDR3 length equals 17 residues. V lost 3 bases and J lost 8, with 21 bases in between. Germline CDR1 is SGHDT and CDR2 is YYEEEE. The CDR3 sequence: CASSSVGGGDFYSPLHF. CDR3 coding DNA: TGTGCCAGCAGCTCCGTGGGTGGGGGCGATTTTTATTCACCCCTCCACTTT.